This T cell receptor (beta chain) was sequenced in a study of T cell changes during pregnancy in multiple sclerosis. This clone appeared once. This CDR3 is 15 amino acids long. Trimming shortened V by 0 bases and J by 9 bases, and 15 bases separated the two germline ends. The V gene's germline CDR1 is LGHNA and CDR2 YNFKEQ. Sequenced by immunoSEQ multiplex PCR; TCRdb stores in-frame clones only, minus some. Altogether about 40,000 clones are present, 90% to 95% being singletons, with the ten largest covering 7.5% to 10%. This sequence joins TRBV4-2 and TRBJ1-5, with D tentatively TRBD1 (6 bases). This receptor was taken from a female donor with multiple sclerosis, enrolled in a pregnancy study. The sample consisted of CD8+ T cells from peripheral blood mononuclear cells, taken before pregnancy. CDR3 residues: CASSQESTGSPPQHF. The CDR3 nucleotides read TGTGCCAGCAGCCAAGAAAGTACAGGGAGTCCGCCCCAGCATTTT.